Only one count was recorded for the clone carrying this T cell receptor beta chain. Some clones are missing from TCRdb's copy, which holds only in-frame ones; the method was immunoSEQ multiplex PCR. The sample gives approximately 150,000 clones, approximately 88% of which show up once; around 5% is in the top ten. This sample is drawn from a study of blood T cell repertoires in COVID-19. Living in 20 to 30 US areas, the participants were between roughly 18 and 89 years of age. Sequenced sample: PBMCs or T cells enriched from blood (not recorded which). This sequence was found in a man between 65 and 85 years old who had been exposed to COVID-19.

The DNA of the CDR3 is TGTGCCAGCTCACTCGGACAGGGGCCAGATACGCAGTATTTT. Translating gives CASSLGQGPDTQYF. This chain links TRBV18 with TRBJ2-3, with 9 nucleotides matching TRBD1. Trimming cost V 4 bases and J 4 bases; bases outside gene matches: 3. The CDR3 is 14 residues long. Looked up from germline, CDR1 is KGHSH and CDR2 is LQKENI. Full variable domain (missing parts from reference TRBV18 and TRBJ2-3): NAGVMQNPRHLVRRRGQEARLRCSPMKGHSHVYWYRQLPEEGLKFMVYLQKENIIDESGMPKERFSAEFPKEGPSILRIQQVVRGDSAAYFCASSLGQGPDTQYFGPGTRLTVL.